The entry below gives a single TCR beta chain sequence along with its context. The method was immunoSEQ multiplex PCR; TCRdb's version includes in-frame clones alone and lacks a portion of them. The sample includes 250,000 to 350,000 clones, 84% seen only once; the top ten take approximately 1.5%. This CDR3 spans 15 amino acids. V lost 7 bases to trimming and J lost 0 bases, with 15 bases between them. Germline assignment: CDR1 SNHLY and CDR2 FYNNEI. The data stem from a study of blood T cell repertoires in COVID-19. Study at large: T cells, B-cell-depleted T cells, or PBMCs supplied cDNA or gDNA.

Sequencing was performed on peripheral blood. The sequence was obtained from a human donor with COVID-19, enrolled during active disease. The donor label of this sample is uncertain. The rearrangement links TRBV2 to TRBJ1-1; unclear D gene. The CDR3 reads CASTMRHDMNTEAFF. In nucleotides, the CDR3 is TGTGCCAGCACCATGAGACACGACATGAACACTGAAGCTTTCTTT.